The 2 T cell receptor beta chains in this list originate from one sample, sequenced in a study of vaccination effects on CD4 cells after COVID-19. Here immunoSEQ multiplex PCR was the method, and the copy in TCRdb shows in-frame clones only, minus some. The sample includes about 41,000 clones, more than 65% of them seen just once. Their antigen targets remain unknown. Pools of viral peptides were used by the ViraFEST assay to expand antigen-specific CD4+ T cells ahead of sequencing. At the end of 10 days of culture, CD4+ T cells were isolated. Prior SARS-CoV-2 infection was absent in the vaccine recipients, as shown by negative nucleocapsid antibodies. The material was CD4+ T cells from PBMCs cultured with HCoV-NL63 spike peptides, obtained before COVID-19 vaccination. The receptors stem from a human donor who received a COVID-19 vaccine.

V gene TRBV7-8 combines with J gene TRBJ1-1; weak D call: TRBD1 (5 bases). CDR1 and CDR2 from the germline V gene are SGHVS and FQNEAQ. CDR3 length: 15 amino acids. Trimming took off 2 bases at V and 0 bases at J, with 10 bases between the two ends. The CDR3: CASSLPGRLNTEAFF. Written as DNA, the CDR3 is TGTGCCAGCAGCTTACCGGGGCGCCTGAACACTGAAGCTTTCTTT.

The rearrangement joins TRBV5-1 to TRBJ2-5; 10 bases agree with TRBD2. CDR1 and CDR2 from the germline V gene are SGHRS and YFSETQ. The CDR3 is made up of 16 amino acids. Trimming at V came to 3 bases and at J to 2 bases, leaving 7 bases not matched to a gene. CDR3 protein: CASSSSSGGGQETQYF. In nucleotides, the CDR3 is TGCGCCAGCAGCTCGTCCAGCGGGGGGGGGCAAGAGACCCAGTACTTC.